A single sample is the source of the 25 T cell receptor beta chains below, sequenced in a study of control samples from healthy donors and cancer patients. The protocol was immunoSEQ multiplex PCR, while the TCRdb copy is restricted to in-frame clones and leaves out a portion. Here the sample spans some 57,000 clones, around 95% being singletons. The source material was blood. The source is a woman younger than 45 in good health.

J is TRBJ2-1 and V is TRBV30; D may be TRBD2 (5 bases). This CDR3 has 13 residues. In germline, CDR1 is GTSNPN, CDR2 SVGIG (reference sequence). Trimming removed 6 bases from V and 7 bases from J, with 16 bases in between. The CDR3 bases are TGTGCCTGTGGAGCGGTAACCCTGAATGAGCAGTTCTTC. This translates into CACGAVTLNEQFF.

J is TRBJ2-1 and V is TRBV6-5, with TRBD2 identical over 10 bases. The CDR3 sequence is 15 residues long. Trimming took 7 bases from V and 10 from J; bases not matched to a gene: 13. From germline, CDR1 is MNHEY and CDR2 SVGAGI. CDR3 loop: CASTSSGGSLEEQFF. CDR3 DNA sequence: TGTGCCAGCACCTCTAGCGGGGGTTCCCTGGAGGAGCAGTTCTTC.

This clone was counted between two and nine times. This chain joins TRBV6-5 and TRBJ2-6; TRBD1 agrees at 9 bases. This CDR3 contains 15 residues. Germline V gives CDR1 MNHEY, CDR2 SVGAGI. V trimming: 5 bases; J trimming: 2 bases; junction bases outside the gene matches: 1. CDR3 amino acids: CASSRDRAGANVLTF. The CDR3, as DNA: TGTGCCAGCAGTCGGGACAGGGCTGGGGCCAACGTCCTGACTTTC.

This chain uses TRBV6-4 with TRBJ2-3, with 13 bases that match TRBD2. Per the germline V gene, CDR1 is MRHNA and CDR2 is SNTAGT. The CDR3 sequence is 16 residues long. Unmatched junction bases numbered 7, after V lost 6 bases and J lost 4 bases. The CDR3 spells CASSGLAGDSADTQYF. The CDR3 coding sequence is TGTGCCAGCAGCGGACTAGCGGGAGATAGCGCAGATACGCAGTATTTT.

The chain recombines TRBV2 with TRBJ2-3; 7 nucleotides agree with TRBD2. The CDR3 loop spans 15 amino acids. The germline gives CDR1 SNHLY, CDR2 FYNNEI. V trimming: 4 bases; J trimming: 0 bases; junction bases outside the gene matches: 4. The CDR3 bases are TGTGCCAGCAGTGTGCGGGAGTATAGCACAGATACGCAGTATTTT. It encodes CASSVREYSTDTQYF.

The chain has TRBV6-6 and TRBJ1-3, with D possibly matching TRBD1 (6 bases). Trimming shortened V by 3 bases and J by 1 base, and 10 bases separated the two germline ends. The CDR3 is 15 amino acids. Germline V CDR1 and CDR2: MNHNY, SVGAGI (reference sequence). Here the CDR3 reads CASSYATGSGNTIYF. The DNA of the CDR3 is TGTGCCAGCAGTTATGCGACAGGTTCTGGAAACACCATATATTTT.

The chain employs TRBV18 and TRBJ1-5; 7 nucleotides align to TRBD1. V was clipped by 3 bases and J by 1 base; unmatched bases: 3. Germline V gene data show CDR1 as KGHSH and CDR2 as LQKENI. The CDR3 length is 15 residues. CDR3 nucleotide sequence: TGTGCCAGCTCACCCGGGACAGCCAGCAATCAGCCCCAGCATTTT. This encodes CASSPGTASNQPQHF.

A single count supports this clone. The chain is built from TRBV6-2 or TRBV6-3 and TRBJ2-7; maybe TRBD2 (6 bases). The CDR3 covers 17 residues. Trimming took 6 bases from V and 2 from J, leaving 23 bases between them. Germline CDR1 and CDR2: MNHEY and SVGEGT. CDR3 nucleotide sequence: TGTGCCAGCAGCCCGATCGCTCAACTAGCTCACCCCTACGAGCAGTACTTC. It yields the protein CASSPIAQLAHPYEQYF.

The chain uses TRBV30 and TRBJ2-1, with 15 nucleotides matching TRBD2. The junction had 13 bases not matched to a gene; V was cut back by 5 bases and J by 5 bases. There are 18 residues in the CDR3. CDR1 and CDR2 from the germline V gene are GTSNPN and SVGIG (reference sequence). The CDR3, as DNA: TGTGCCTGGGGATCCGGGACTAGCGGGAGGTTCGGGCACAATGAGCAGTTCTTC. Encoded protein: CAWGSGTSGRFGHNEQFF.

This rearrangement joins TRBV11-2 to TRBJ2-1; D not resolved. Germline V CDR1 and CDR2: SGHAT, FQNNGV. The CDR3 has 15 amino acids. Trimming cost V 1 base and J 6 bases, with 13 bases left between them. The CDR3 here is CASSLGSSTGNEQFF. Written as DNA, the CDR3 is TGTGCCAGCAGCTTAGGTAGTAGTACTGGCAATGAGCAGTTCTTC.

The chain employs TRBV5-6 and TRBJ2-1; 8 bases agree with TRBD1. CDR1 and CDR2 (germline): SGHDT, YYEEEE. The CDR3 is 15 residues long. Trimming cost V 0 bases and J 6 bases; bases outside gene matches: 5. The chain's CDR3 is CASSLVDRAVNEQFF. The DNA for the CDR3 is TGTGCCAGCAGCTTGGTGGACAGGGCTGTCAATGAGCAGTTCTTC. Filled out from reference TRBV5-6 and TRBJ2-1, the complete variable domain reads DAGVTQSPTHLIKTRGQQVTLRCSPKSGHDTVSWYQQALGQGPQFIFQYYEEEERQRGNFPDRFSGHQFPNYSSELNVNALLLGDSALYLCASSLVDRAVNEQFFGPGTRLTVL.

CDR3 amino acids: CASSEALREGRLGTGELFF. The DNA of the CDR3 is TGTGCCAGCAGTGAAGCGCTTCGGGAGGGCCGTCTGGGGACCGGGGAGCTGTTTTTT. The chain joins TRBV6-1 to TRBJ2-2, with TRBD2 matching over 8 bases. The V gene's germline CDR1 is MNHNS and CDR2 SASEGT. The CDR3 loop spans 19 amino acids. V lost 0 bases, J lost 5 bases, and 14 bases stayed unmatched.

The J gene is TRBJ2-7, the V gene TRBV28, with 14 bases fitting TRBD2. CDR1 and CDR2 from the germline V gene are MDHEN and SYDVKM. V gave up 2 bases and J gave up 1 base; unmatched junction bases: 10. CDR3 length equals 19 residues. Here the CDR3 reads CASSLALGTSGRESYEQYF. CDR3 in DNA: TGTGCCAGCAGTTTAGCACTCGGGACTAGCGGGAGAGAATCCTACGAGCAGTACTTC. The full variable domain, completed using reference TRBV28 and TRBJ2-7, is DVKVTQSSRYLVKRTGEKVFLECVQDMDHENMFWYRQDPGLGLRLIYFSYDVKMKEKGDIPEGYSVSREKKERFSLILESASTNQTSMYLCASSLALGTSGRESYEQYFGPGTRLTVT.

The chain carries TRBV4-1 and TRBJ2-7, with D possibly being TRBD1 or TRBD2 (5 bases each). Looked up from germline, CDR1 is MGHRA and CDR2 is YSYEKL. V was clipped by 1 base and J by 0 bases, with 10 bases between them. The CDR3 contains 15 residues. The CDR3 is CASSQGPGTSYEQYF. Written as DNA, the CDR3 is TGCGCCAGCAGCCAAGGCCCAGGGACCTCCTACGAGCAGTACTTC.

The V call is TRBV10-2, the J call TRBJ2-7, with TRBD2 matching 8 bases. Germline lookup yields CDR1 WSHSY and CDR2 SAAADI. The ends lost 0 bases at V and 10 bases at J; junction bases unmatched: 8. This CDR3 is 14 amino acids long. CDR3 DNA sequence: TGCGCCAGCAGTGAGTCGGGAGCGGGAGCCCCCCAGTACTTC. Translated, it gives CASSESGAGAPQYF.

The chain joins TRBV3-1 (or the pseudogene TRBV3-2) to TRBJ2-7, with D perhaps matching TRBD1 or TRBD2 (5 bases each). Germline CDR1 reads LGHDT; CDR2 reads YNNKEL (reference sequence). CDR3 length equals 13 residues. V was pared by 4 bases and J by 3 bases, with 10 bases between. CDR3 nucleotide sequence: TGTGCCAGCAGCCCCGGGACCTACTACGAGCAGTACTTC. Translated: CASSPGTYYEQYF.

The rearrangement uses TRBV6-5 and TRBJ1-4, with a weak D call TRBD1 (5 bases). The CDR3 runs 14 residues. V lost 6 bases and J 5 bases, leaving 13 bases between the germline ends. Germline V gene data show CDR1 as MNHEY and CDR2 as SVGAGI. The CDR3 DNA sequence: TGTGCCAGCAGGAGGGGTCCCGGGAATGAAAAACTGTTTTTT. It yields the protein CASRRGPGNEKLFF.

The rearrangement joins TRBV7-9 to TRBJ2-1; D is tentatively TRBD1 or TRBD2 (5 bases each). Trimming removed 3 bases from V and 7 bases from J, with 13 bases in between. In germline, CDR1 is SEHNR, CDR2 FQNEAQ (reference sequence). This CDR3 spans 14 amino acids. For the CDR3, the DNA is TGTGCCAGCAGCTTTACCGGGACGACGAATGAGCAGTTCTTC. Protein product: CASSFTGTTNEQFF.

V is TRBV2 and J is TRBJ1-1; tentatively, D is TRBD1 (6 bases). This CDR3 comprises 15 residues. The V end lost 7 bases, the J end lost 1 base, and 16 bases lay between the germline ends. Germline CDR1 is SNHLY and CDR2 is FYNNEI. The CDR3 loop reads CASTLSGTWNTEAFF. For the CDR3, the DNA is TGTGCCAGCACTCTCTCCGGGACATGGAACACTGAAGCTTTCTTT.

Written as DNA, the CDR3 is TGTGCCAGCAGCGCCGATAGTACTTTTAGCTACGAGCAGTACTTC. Protein: CASSADSTFSYEQYF. The J gene is TRBJ2-7, the V gene TRBV7-9; D gene unclear. Germline V gene lookup returns CDR1 SEHNR and CDR2 FQNEAQ (reference sequence). The V end lost 5 bases, the J end lost 3 bases, and 17 bases lay between the germline ends. This CDR3 spans 15 amino acids.

This chain uses TRBV5-1 with TRBJ2-1; perhaps TRBD1 as D (6 bases). V was cut by 1 base and J by 10 bases, with 18 bases left in between. The germline CDR1 and CDR2 sequences are SGHRS and YFSETQ. The CDR3 is made up of 15 amino acids. The CDR3 DNA is TGCGCCAGCAGCTTGCTCCAGCTCGAGGGGGAGGAGCAGTTCTTC. Its translation is CASSLLQLEGEEQFF.

The chain uses TRBV3-1 (or the pseudogene TRBV3-2) and TRBJ1-4; D is ambiguous. V lost 5 bases and J lost 0, with 10 bases in between. The CDR3 consists of 15 residues. Looked up from germline, CDR1 is LGHDT and CDR2 is YNNKEL (reference sequence). For the CDR3, the DNA is TGTGCCAGCAGCGCAACCCCCGCAACTAATGAAAAACTGTTTTTT. This translates into CASSATPATNEKLFF.

The chain is built from TRBV2 and TRBJ2-1, with 10 bases identical to TRBD2. The CDR3 consists of 15 residues. Germline V CDR1 and CDR2: SNHLY, FYNNEI. The J segment lost 8 bases and the V segment lost 6 bases, leaving 10 bases of the junction unmatched. The CDR3 coding sequence is TGTGCCAGCAGGCTAGCTAGCGGGAGTTACTATGAGCAGTTCTTC. Residues: CASRLASGSYYEQFF.

The chain links TRBV12-3 or TRBV12-4 to TRBJ2-3; the D gene is possibly TRBD1 (5 bases). V was cut by 0 bases and J by 6 bases, with 7 bases left in between. This CDR3 region has 13 residues. The CDR3 protein is CASSLARADTQYF. CDR3 coding DNA: TGTGCCAGCAGTTTAGCCAGGGCCGATACGCAGTATTTT.

The rearrangement uses TRBV5-1 and TRBJ2-1; TRBD1 might be the D (6 bases). CDR1 SGHRS and CDR2 YFSETQ come from the germline V gene. V lost 5 bases and J 0 bases, leaving 12 bases between the germline ends. This CDR3 is 15 amino acids long. The DNA for the CDR3 is TGCGCCAGCAGTGGGGGACATAACTCCTACAATGAGCAGTTCTTC. It encodes CASSGGHNSYNEQFF.